This TCR beta chain emerged from a study of blood T cell repertoires in COVID-19. For the study at large: T cells, B-cell-depleted T cells, or PBMCs provided the cDNA or gDNA that served as material.

TCRdb keeps only in-frame clones here, not all; method: immunoSEQ multiplex PCR. The repertoire includes about 200,000 clones, roughly nine tenths of them detected once, and roughly a tenth sits in the top ten. The CDR3 is made up of 15 amino acids. From germline, CDR1 is SNHLY and CDR2 FYNNEI. V shed 5 bases and J 9 bases; nucleotides not matched to a gene: 10. Patients in Seattle were enrolled during active infection, then followed longitudinally. The sequencing sample was made of peripheral blood. V and J are TRBV2 and TRBJ2-1; TRBD2 agrees at 10 bases. The sequence came from a woman between 45 and 65 years old with COVID-19, enrolled during active disease. The CDR3 bases are TGTGCCAGCAGTCCAGCGGGGGGGCCTGGGAGTGAGCAGTTCTTC. Amino acids: CASSPAGGPGSEQFF.